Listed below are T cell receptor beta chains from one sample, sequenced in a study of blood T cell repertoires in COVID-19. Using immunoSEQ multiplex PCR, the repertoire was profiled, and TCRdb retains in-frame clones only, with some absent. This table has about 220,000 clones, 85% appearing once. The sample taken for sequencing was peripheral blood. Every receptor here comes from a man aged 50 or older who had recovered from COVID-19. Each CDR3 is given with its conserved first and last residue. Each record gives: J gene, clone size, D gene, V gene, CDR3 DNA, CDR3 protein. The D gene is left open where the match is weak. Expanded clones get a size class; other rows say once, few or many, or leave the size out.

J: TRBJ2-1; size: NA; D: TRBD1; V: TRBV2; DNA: TGTGCCAGCAGTGACGGACAGGGTGGGTCGCAGTTCTTC; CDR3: CASSDGQGGSQFF
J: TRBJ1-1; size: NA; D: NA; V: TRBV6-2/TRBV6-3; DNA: TGTGCCAGCAGTTACGGGCGGGGCACTGAAGCTTTCTTT; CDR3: CASSYGRGTEAFF
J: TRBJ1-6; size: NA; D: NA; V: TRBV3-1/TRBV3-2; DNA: TGTGCCAGCAGCCAAGACTGGCAGGGGTGGTCCTATAATTCACCCCTCCACTTT; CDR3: CASSQDWQGWSYNSPLHF
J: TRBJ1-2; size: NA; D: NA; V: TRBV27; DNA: TGTGCCAGCAGTCCAGGATATGGCTACACCTTC; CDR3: CASSPGYGYTF
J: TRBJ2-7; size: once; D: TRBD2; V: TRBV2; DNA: TGTGCCAGCAGTGAATCTGAATTTCTAGCGGCCTACGAGCAGTACTTC; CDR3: CASSESEFLAAYEQYF
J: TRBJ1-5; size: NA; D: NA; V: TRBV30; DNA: TGTGCCTGGAGTCCCAGGACCCCAGGGAGGCGTCAGCCCCAGCATTTT; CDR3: CAWSPRTPGRRQPQHF
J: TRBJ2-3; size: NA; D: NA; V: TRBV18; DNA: TGTGCCAGCTCACCATTAGGGGTACGGGATACGCAGTATTTT; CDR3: CASSPLGVRDTQYF
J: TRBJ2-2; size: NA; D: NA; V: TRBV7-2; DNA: TGTGCCAGCAGCTTACGGGCTAGCCCCGGGGAGCTGTTTTTT; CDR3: CASSLRASPGELFF
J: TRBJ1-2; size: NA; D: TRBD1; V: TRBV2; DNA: TGTGCCAGCAGTGGACAGGGGTATGGCTACACCTTC; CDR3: CASSGQGYGYTF
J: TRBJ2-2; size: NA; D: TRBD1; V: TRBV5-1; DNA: TGCGCCAGCAGCCGGGACAGGGATTACACCGGGGAGCTGTTTTTT; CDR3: CASSRDRDYTGELFF
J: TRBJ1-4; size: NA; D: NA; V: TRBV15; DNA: TGTGCCACCAGCCCCCGGAGGGCAGCTAATGAAAAACTGTTTTTT; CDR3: CATSPRRAANEKLFF
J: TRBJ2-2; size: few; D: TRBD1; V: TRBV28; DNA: TGTGCCAGCAGTCGAGACAGGGGGAACACCGGGGAGCTGTTTTTT; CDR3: CASSRDRGNTGELFF
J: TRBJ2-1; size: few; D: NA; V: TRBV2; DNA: TGTGCCAGCACCCGGGACACGACCTACAATGAGCAGTTCTTC; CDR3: CASTRDTTYNEQFF
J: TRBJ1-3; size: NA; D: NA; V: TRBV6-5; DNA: TGTGCCAGCAGTTACTCGAGGAGGGACTATGGAAACACCATATATTTT; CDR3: CASSYSRRDYGNTIYF
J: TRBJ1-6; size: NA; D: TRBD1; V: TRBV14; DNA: TGTGCCAGCAGCCGATTTGAAGGGACAGGGGGTAATTCACCCCTCCACTTT; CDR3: CASSRFEGTGGNSPLHF
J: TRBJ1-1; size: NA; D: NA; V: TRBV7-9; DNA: TGTGCCAGCGGGAGAGGGGGATTGGGCACTGAAGCTTTCTTT; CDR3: CASGRGGLGTEAFF
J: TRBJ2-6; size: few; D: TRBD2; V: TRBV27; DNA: TGTGCCAGCACCCCACTAGCGGGAGCGCTCTCTGGGGCCAACGTCCTGACTTTC; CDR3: CASTPLAGALSGANVLTF
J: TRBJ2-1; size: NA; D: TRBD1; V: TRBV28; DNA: TGTGCCAGCAGGGGACAGAGGGTCTCCTACAATGAGCAGTTCTTC; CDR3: CASRGQRVSYNEQFF
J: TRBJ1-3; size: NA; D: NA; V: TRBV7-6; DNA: TGTGCCAGCGGAGGTTCAAATGGGGAGGGAAAGCCCTCTGGAAACACCATATATTTT; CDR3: CASGGSNGEGKPSGNTIYF
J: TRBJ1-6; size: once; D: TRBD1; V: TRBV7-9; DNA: TGTGCCAGCAGCTTTACGGGGACAGCTAATTCACCCCTCCACTTT; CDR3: CASSFTGTANSPLHF
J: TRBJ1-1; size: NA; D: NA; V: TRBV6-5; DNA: TGTGCCAGCAGTTACCGGGGTGAAGGCACTGAAGCTTTCTTT; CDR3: CASSYRGEGTEAFF
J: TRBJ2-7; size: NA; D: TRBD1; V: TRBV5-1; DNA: TGCGCCAGCAGCCTCGACAGGGGGCGCGGATACGAGCAGTACTTC; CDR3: CASSLDRGRGYEQYF
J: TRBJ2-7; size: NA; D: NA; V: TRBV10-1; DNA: TGCGCCAGCAGTGAGTCGCGGCAGAATTACGAGCAGTACTTC; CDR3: CASSESRQNYEQYF
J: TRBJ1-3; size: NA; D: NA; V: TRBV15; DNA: TGTGCCACCAGCAGAGAACGACAGATGAACTCTGGAAACACCATATATTTT; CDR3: CATSRERQMNSGNTIYF